The T cell receptor beta chain described here comes from a study of T-cell memory formation after mild COVID-19. V was pared by 5 bases and J by 4 bases, with 14 bases between. The CDR3 runs to 14 residues. Germline V gene data show CDR1 as SEHNR and CDR2 as FQNEAQ (reference sequence). TCRdb independently ran MiXCR on the 5' RACE reads; one entry per CDR3 protein. The repertoire consists of roughly 190,000 distinct CDR3 sequences, with around 17% occurring once and the leading ten covering 2% to 3%. What was sequenced was PBMCs or a T cell subset sorted from them (not recorded which). This chain uses TRBV7-9 with TRBJ2-5; tentative D call: TRBD2 (6 bases). The TCR originated in an adult woman who had mild COVID-19 (a few samples of this study predate the infection). Cell type and time point are not known. The CDR3 sequence: CASSRPTSGETQYF. The CDR3 bases are TGTGCCAGCAGCCGACCGACTAGTGGAGAGACCCAGTACTTC.